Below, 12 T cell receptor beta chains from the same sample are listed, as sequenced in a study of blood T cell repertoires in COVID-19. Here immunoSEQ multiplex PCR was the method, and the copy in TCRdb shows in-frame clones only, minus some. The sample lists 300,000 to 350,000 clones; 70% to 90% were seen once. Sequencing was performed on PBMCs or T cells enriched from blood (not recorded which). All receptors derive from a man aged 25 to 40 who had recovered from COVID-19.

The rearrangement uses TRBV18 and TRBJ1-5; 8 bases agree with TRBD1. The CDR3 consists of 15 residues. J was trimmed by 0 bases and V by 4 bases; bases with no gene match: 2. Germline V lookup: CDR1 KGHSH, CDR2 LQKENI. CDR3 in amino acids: CASSLQGVSNQPQHF. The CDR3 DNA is TGTGCCAGCTCACTACAGGGGGTTAGCAATCAGCCCCAGCATTTT.

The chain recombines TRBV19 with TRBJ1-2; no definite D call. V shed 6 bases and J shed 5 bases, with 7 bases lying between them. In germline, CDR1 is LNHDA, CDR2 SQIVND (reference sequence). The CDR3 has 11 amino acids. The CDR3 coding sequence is TGTGCCAGTAGCGGAGGGTATGGCTACACCTTC. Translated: CASSGGYGYTF.

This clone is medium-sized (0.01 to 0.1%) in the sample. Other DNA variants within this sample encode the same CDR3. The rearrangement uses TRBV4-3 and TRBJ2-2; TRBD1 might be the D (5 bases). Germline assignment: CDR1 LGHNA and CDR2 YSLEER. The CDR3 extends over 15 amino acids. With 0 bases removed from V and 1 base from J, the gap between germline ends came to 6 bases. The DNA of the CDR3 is TGCGCCAGCAGCCAAGATACAGGGAACACCGGGGAGCTGTTTTTT. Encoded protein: CASSQDTGNTGELFF.

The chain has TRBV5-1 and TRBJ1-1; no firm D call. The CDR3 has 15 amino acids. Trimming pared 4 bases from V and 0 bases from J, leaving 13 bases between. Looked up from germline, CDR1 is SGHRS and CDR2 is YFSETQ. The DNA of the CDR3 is TGCGCCAGCAGCATACAGAGCTCTGTGAACACTGAAGCTTTCTTT. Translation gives CASSIQSSVNTEAFF.

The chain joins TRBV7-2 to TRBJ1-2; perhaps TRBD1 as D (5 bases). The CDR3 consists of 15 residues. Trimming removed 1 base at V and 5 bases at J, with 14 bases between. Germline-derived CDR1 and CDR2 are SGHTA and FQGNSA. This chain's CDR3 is CASSLVLQEIYGYTF. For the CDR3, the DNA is TGTGCCAGCAGCTTAGTTTTACAGGAAATATATGGCTACACCTTC.

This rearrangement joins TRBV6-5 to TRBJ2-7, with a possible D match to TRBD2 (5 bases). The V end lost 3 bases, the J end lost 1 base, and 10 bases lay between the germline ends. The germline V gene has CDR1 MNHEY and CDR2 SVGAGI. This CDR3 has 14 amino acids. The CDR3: CASSYGPGSYEQYF. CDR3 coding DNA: TGTGCCAGCAGTTATGGGCCGGGATCCTACGAGCAGTACTTC.

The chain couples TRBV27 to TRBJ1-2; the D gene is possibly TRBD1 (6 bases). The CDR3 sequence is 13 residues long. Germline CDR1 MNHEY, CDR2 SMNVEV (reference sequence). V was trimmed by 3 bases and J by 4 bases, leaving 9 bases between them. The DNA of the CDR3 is TGTGCCAGCAGTTTCAGGGGTGGCTATGGCTACACCTTC. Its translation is CASSFRGGYGYTF.

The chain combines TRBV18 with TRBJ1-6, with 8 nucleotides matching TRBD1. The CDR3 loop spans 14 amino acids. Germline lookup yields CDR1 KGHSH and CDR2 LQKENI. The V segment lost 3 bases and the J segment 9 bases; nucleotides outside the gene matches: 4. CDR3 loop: CASSPGQEGSPLHF. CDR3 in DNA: TGTGCCAGCTCACCGGGACAGGAGGGTTCACCCCTCCACTTT.

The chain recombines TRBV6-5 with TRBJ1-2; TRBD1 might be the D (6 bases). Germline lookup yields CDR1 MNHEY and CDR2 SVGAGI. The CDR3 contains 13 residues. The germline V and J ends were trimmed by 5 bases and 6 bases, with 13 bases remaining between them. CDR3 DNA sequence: TGTGCCAGCAGTACAGGGTTTGGGAATGGCTACACCTTC. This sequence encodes CASSTGFGNGYTF.

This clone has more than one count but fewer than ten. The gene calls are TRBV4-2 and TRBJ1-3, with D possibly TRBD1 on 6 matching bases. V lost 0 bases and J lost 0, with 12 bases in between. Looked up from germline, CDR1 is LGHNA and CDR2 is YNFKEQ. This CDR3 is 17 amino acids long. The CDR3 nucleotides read TGTGCCAGCAGCCAAGAGTGGGACAACCTCTCTGGAAACACCATATATTTT. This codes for CASSQEWDNLSGNTIYF.

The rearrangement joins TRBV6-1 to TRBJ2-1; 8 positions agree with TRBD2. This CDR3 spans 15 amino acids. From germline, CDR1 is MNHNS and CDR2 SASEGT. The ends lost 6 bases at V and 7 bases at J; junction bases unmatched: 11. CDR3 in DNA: TGTGCCAGCAGATTCGGGGGGGCCGGCTTGAATGAGCAGTTCTTC. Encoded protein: CASRFGGAGLNEQFF.

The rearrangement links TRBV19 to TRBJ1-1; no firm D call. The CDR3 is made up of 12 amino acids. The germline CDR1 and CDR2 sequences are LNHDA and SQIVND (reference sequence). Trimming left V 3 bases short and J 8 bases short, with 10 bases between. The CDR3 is CASSIRYKEAFF. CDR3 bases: TGTGCCAGTAGTATCAGATACAAGGAAGCTTTCTTT.